Below are 4 T cell receptor beta chains sequenced from a single sample in a study of T cells in Graves' hyperthyroidism and ophthalmopathy. The investigators amplified TCR beta CDR3 regions from RNA transcripts. Primed by the HTBI set, a first-round RT-PCR was run on the TCR CDR3. A single record per CDR3 protein comes from TCRdb applying MiXCR to the multiplex PCR reads. Of fewer than 500,000 distinct CDR3 sequences listed, roughly 14% are singletons. The sequenced sample was blood. The receptors here all came from a man younger than 30 with Graves' ophthalmopathy.

The chain joins TRBV4-1 to TRBJ2-7; TRBD1 agrees at 9 bases. V was pared by 8 bases and J by 6 bases, with 11 bases of the junction left unmatched. The germline gives CDR1 MGHRA, CDR2 YSYEKL. The CDR3 is 14 amino acids. CDR3 in amino acids: CASGWGQGGREQYF. The CDR3, as DNA: TGCGCCAGCGGGTGGGGACAGGGAGGCCGCGAGCAGTACTTC.

This clonotype was counted ten times or more. The chain combines TRBV3-1 with TRBJ1-4; no clear D gene. The germline V gene has CDR1 LGHDT and CDR2 YNNKEL (reference sequence). V was cut by 1 base and J by 4 bases, with 16 bases left in between. The CDR3 contains 17 residues. The CDR3 DNA sequence: TGTGCCAGCAGCCAAGTAAACACGCTGGAAGTTAATGAAAAACTGTTTTTT. This gives the protein CASSQVNTLEVNEKLFF.

This clonotype was seen many times. The rearrangement links TRBV2 to TRBJ2-2; 7 bases map to TRBD2. Trimming cost V 5 bases and J 5 bases; bases outside gene matches: 11. Germline V gives CDR1 SNHLY, CDR2 FYNNEI. The CDR3 extends over 16 amino acids. This chain's CDR3 is CASSSRTRGGTGELFF. CDR3 in DNA: TGTGCCAGCAGTTCCCGGACTAGGGGAGGGACCGGGGAGCTGTTTTTT.

This clonotype has at least ten counts. The chain joins TRBV5-1 to TRBJ2-3; D perhaps matches TRBD1 (6 bases). The ends were cut back, 4 bases at V and 2 bases at J, with 11 bases in the middle. Germline values: CDR1 SGHRS, CDR2 YFSETQ. The CDR3 has 14 residues. CDR3 protein: CASSRPGHTDTQYF. The CDR3 DNA reads TGCGCCAGCAGCCGGCCGGGACACACAGATACGCAGTATTTT.